A selection of T cell receptor beta chains follows, all from one sample in a study of cytomegalovirus exposure and HLA in healthy donors. The data were produced by immunoSEQ multiplex PCR, yet TCRdb's version contains in-frame clones alone and is incomplete. The sample lists approximately 120,000 clones; roughly 85% were seen once. The specimen sequenced was PBMCs. The receptors originated from a woman aged 40 to 50 in good health and CMV-seropositive. Each CDR3 is given with its conserved first and last residue. A D gene is named only where the DNA matches it firmly. For some rows the clone size is stated as once, few or many, or as a class when expanded; others skip it.

TRBD2	TRBV15	-	TRBJ2-7	TGTGCCACCAGCAGATTTTCCGGGACTAGCGGGAGGGGATCCTCCTACGAGCAGTACTTC	CATSRFSGTSGRGSSYEQYF
TRBD1	TRBV4-1	-	TRBJ1-2	TGCGCCAGCAGCCAATATAAGGACAGGGGACACTATGGCTACACCTTC	CASSQYKDRGHYGYTF
-	TRBV11-2	-	TRBJ2-3	TGTGCCAGCAGCTTGGGAGGCGGGTCTACTAGCACAGATACGCAGTATTTT	CASSLGGGSTSTDTQYF
-	TRBV28	-	TRBJ2-1	TGTGCCAGCCCCCCGACCCAGGATAGGTGGAAGTTCTTC	CASPPTQDRWKFF
TRBD2	TRBV6-1	-	TRBJ2-7	TGTGCCAGCAGCGCCCTAGCGGGCCTTACCTACGAGCAGTACTTC	CASSALAGLTYEQYF
TRBD2	TRBV6-4	-	TRBJ2-1	TGTGCCAGCAGTGATCGAGCGGGAGGAGTCAGTGAGCAGTTCTTC	CASSDRAGGVSEQFF
TRBD1	TRBV28	-	TRBJ2-7	TGTGCCAGCAGAGTACCGGGACAGGGAAACGAGCAGTACTTC	CASRVPGQGNEQYF
TRBD2	TRBV9	-	TRBJ2-3	TGTGCCAGCAGCCCCACTAGCGGGGCTAGCACAGATACGCAGTATTTT	CASSPTSGASTDTQYF
-	TRBV27	-	TRBJ2-7	TGTGCCAGCAGTGGTCAGTCCTACGAGCAGTACTTC	CASSGQSYEQYF
-	TRBV19	-	TRBJ2-2	TGTGCCAGTAGTGCCCAGGGGGGGGAGCTGTTTTTT	CASSAQGGELFF
TRBD2	TRBV28	-	TRBJ2-7	TGTGCCAGCAGTTTAGCCGGACTAGAGGTAGTCGAGCAGTACTTC	CASSLAGLEVVEQYF
-	TRBV9	-	TRBJ2-7	TGTGCCAGCAGCTCGTCGACTAGTACTGGCGAGCAGTACTTC	CASSSSTSTGEQYF
TRBD1	TRBV11-2	few	TRBJ1-2	TGTGCCAGCAGCTTAGATGTAGGACAGGCCTATGGCTACACCTTC	CASSLDVGQAYGYTF
TRBD2	TRBV13	-	TRBJ2-5	TGTGCCAGCAGCTTAGAGGGGCTAGCGGGCCTCCAAGAGACCCAGTACTTC	CASSLEGLAGLQETQYF
TRBD2	TRBV2	once	TRBJ2-7	TGTGCCACCCGGAGGGGCCTGGGGACTAGTTCCTACGAGCAGTACTTC	CATRRGLGTSSYEQYF
-	TRBV11-3	-	TRBJ1-5	TGTGCCAGCAGCTTAAAACTGCAGCCCCAGCATTTT	CASSLKLQPQHF
TRBD2	TRBV7-3	-	TRBJ2-3	TGTGCCAGCAGGTTGGGACTAGCGGGAGGAGATACGCAGTATTTT	CASRLGLAGGDTQYF
-	TRBV25-1	-	TRBJ1-2	TGTGCCAGCAGTGACAGGCAGCTAAACTATGGCTACACCTTC	CASSDRQLNYGYTF
TRBD2	TRBV10-1	-	TRBJ2-3	TGCGCCAGTAAAAGCGGGAGCGTCGAAGATACGCAGTATTTT	CASKSGSVEDTQYF
-	TRBV27	-	TRBJ2-7	TGTGCCAGCAGTCCCCGACAGCGAAGCTCCTACGAGCAGTACTTC	CASSPRQRSSYEQYF
-	TRBV5-8	-	TRBJ2-3	TGTGCCAGCAGCTTGGCCCAGGGCGGCACAGATACGCAGTATTTT	CASSLAQGGTDTQYF
-	TRBV30	few	TRBJ1-4	TGTGCCTGGAGCCAGGGGCGGGATGAAAAACTGTTTTTT	CAWSQGRDEKLFF
TRBD1	TRBV7-9	-	TRBJ1-3	TGTGCCAGCAGCGCCCAAGGGGGCGCAGACACCATATATTTT	CASSAQGGADTIYF
-	TRBV7-3	-	TRBJ1-1	TGTGCCAGCAGCACCTCCGCGAGGACTGAAGCTTTCTTT	CASSTSARTEAFF
-	TRBV11-2	-	TRBJ2-3	TGTGCCAGCAGCCCCGGGAACTGGGCCACGATGATGGATACGCAGTATTTT	CASSPGNWATMMDTQYF
-	TRBV11-2	few	TRBJ1-1	TGTGCCAGCAGCCCGACAGTGAACACTGAAGCTTTCTTT	CASSPTVNTEAFF
TRBD2	TRBV6-1	few	TRBJ2-2	TGTGCCAGCAGGGGACTAGCGGGAGATACCGGGGAGCTGTTTTTT	CASRGLAGDTGELFF
-	TRBV9	-	TRBJ1-3	TGTGCCAGCAGCCGAAGGAGCTCGTCTAACACCATATATTTT	CASSRRSSSNTIYF
TRBD1	TRBV19	-	TRBJ2-7	TGTGCCAGTAGTACCTCCCACAGGGGTAGAGGGTACGAGCAGTACTTC	CASSTSHRGRGYEQYF
-	TRBV30	once	TRBJ1-1	TGTGCCTGGAGTGTTGCAGGGGTAGCGAACACTGAAGCTTTCTTT	CAWSVAGVANTEAFF
TRBD2	TRBV4-2	-	TRBJ2-1	TGTGCCAGCAGCCAAGACCGGACTAGCGGGAGTTCGGCCTACAATGAGCAGTTCTTC	CASSQDRTSGSSAYNEQFF
TRBD2	TRBV11-2	-	TRBJ2-1	TGTGCCAGCAGCTTGGGACTAGCGGGAGGAGATGAGCAGTTCTTC	CASSLGLAGGDEQFF
TRBD2	TRBV10-1	-	TRBJ2-1	TGCGCCAGCAGTCTAGCGGGAGTTGGGGAGCAGTTCTTC	CASSLAGVGEQFF
TRBD2	TRBV18	-	TRBJ2-7	TGTGCCAGCTCAGCAAGCCCCCTTCGGGGGGAATCCTACGAGCAGTACTTC	CASSASPLRGESYEQYF
TRBD1	TRBV28	once	TRBJ1-1	TGTGCCAGCAGTCCCGGGACAGGGAAGGGTGAAGCTTTCTTT	CASSPGTGKGEAFF
-	TRBV2	-	TRBJ2-7	TGTGCCAGCAGTGCGGAGGGCGCTGGGTACGAGCAGTACTTC	CASSAEGAGYEQYF
TRBD2	TRBV19	-	TRBJ2-7	TGTGCCAGTAGTATTAACGGCGGGAGCTCCTACGAGCAGTACTTC	CASSINGGSSYEQYF
TRBD2	TRBV11-2	few	TRBJ2-3	TGTGCCAGCAGCCCTAGCGGGACAATCACAGATACGCAGTATTTT	CASSPSGTITDTQYF
TRBD1	TRBV9	-	TRBJ1-3	TGTGCCAGCAACGTAGACAGGGAGGGAAACACCATATATTTT	CASNVDREGNTIYF
TRBD1	TRBV7-9	-	TRBJ2-3	TGTGCCAGCAGCCCGACAGGGGGCGCGCGAAATACGCAGTATTTT	CASSPTGGARNTQYF
TRBD1	TRBV6-1	-	TRBJ1-1	TGTGCCAGCAGTGAACCGGGACAGGGGAACACTGAAGCTTTCTTT	CASSEPGQGNTEAFF
-	TRBV2	-	TRBJ1-5	TGTGCCAGCAGTGACAGGGGTGGTCGCAATCAGCCCCAGCATTTT	CASSDRGGRNQPQHF
-	TRBV19	-	TRBJ1-2	TGTGCCAGTAGTATGGGCTTGGGAGATGGCTACACCTTC	CASSMGLGDGYTF
-	TRBV30	-	TRBJ2-2	TGTGCCTGGAGTGCCCGGACAAAAATCACCGGGGAGCTGTTTTTT	CAWSARTKITGELFF
-	TRBV6-1	-	TRBJ2-7	TGTGCCAGCGGACAGAGTACAACCTACGAGCAGTACTTC	CASGQSTTYEQYF
TRBD2	TRBV10-2	-	TRBJ2-1	TGCGCCAGCAGCCCCAGCGGGAGGATCTACAATGAGCAGTTCTTC	CASSPSGRIYNEQFF
TRBD2	TRBV4-3	-	TRBJ2-2	TGCGCCAGCAGCCAAGAAGGCCTCCTAGCGGGAGGGACGAACACCGGGGAGCTGTTTTTT	CASSQEGLLAGGTNTGELFF
TRBD2	TRBV7-9	once	TRBJ2-2	TGTGCCAGCAGTCAGGGACTAGCGGGAGTATACGACACCGGGGAGCTGTTTTTT	CASSQGLAGVYDTGELFF
TRBD1	TRBV10-3	-	TRBJ1-1	TGTGCCATCAGTAGACAGGGGCCCGACCGCACTGAAGCTTTCTTT	CAISRQGPDRTEAFF
-	TRBV6-5	-	TRBJ2-7	TGTGCCAGCAGGTCGGGAGTTGGTAACGAGCAGTACTTC	CASRSGVGNEQYF
-	TRBV7-2	-	TRBJ2-3	TGTGCCAGCAGCTTACAGCGGAGCACAGATACGCAGTATTTT	CASSLQRSTDTQYF
-	TRBV5-1	-	TRBJ1-4	TGCGCCAGCAGCCGACGAGATCCAGACAGAGCAACTAATGAAAAACTGTTTTTT	CASSRRDPDRATNEKLFF
-	TRBV30	-	TRBJ1-4	TGTGCCTGGAGTGTACAATGGGCGAAAGAGAATGAAAAACTGTTTTTT	CAWSVQWAKENEKLFF
TRBD2	TRBV7-9	-	TRBJ2-2	TGTGCCAGCAGCTTAACTAGCGGGATTTTGACCGGGGAGCTGTTTTTT	CASSLTSGILTGELFF
TRBD1	TRBV5-5	-	TRBJ1-2	TGTGCCAGCAGTCCGGGACAGGCGAACTATGGCTACACCTTC	CASSPGQANYGYTF
-	TRBV6-5	-	TRBJ2-7	TGTGCCAGCACCAGAAAAGGGGTACCCGAGCAGTACTTC	CASTRKGVPEQYF
-	TRBV6-4	-	TRBJ2-7	TGTGCCAGCAGCCCGGACAGATTCTCCTACGAGCAGTACTTC	CASSPDRFSYEQYF